This T cell receptor (beta chain) stems from a study of T cell changes during pregnancy in multiple sclerosis. Some clones are missing from TCRdb's copy, which holds only in-frame ones; the method was immunoSEQ multiplex PCR. In the table there are 25,000 to 40,000 clones, 91% of which are singletons. There are 13 residues in the CDR3. The germline V gene has CDR1 SGHDT and CDR2 YYEEEE. Trimming at V came to 3 bases and at J to 3 bases, leaving 3 bases not matched to a gene. The sequence came from a female donor in good health, enrolled as a control in a pregnancy study. Sequenced material: CD8+ T cells from peripheral blood mononuclear cells, taken in the second trimester of pregnancy. The J gene is TRBJ2-7, the V gene TRBV5-6; 7 nucleotides match TRBD1. CDR3 protein: CASSSDRDYEQYF. CDR3 coding DNA: TGTGCCAGCAGCTCCGACAGGGACTACGAGCAGTACTTC.